A selection of T cell receptor beta chains follows, all from one sample in a study of patients and donors after allogeneic stem cell transplantation. MiXCR, applied by TCRdb to the RT-PCR reads, yields one record per CDR3 protein. The repertoire has about 960,000 distinct CDR3 sequences, approximately 18% of them found once; the top ten carry 5.5% to 6.5%. The sample taken for sequencing was blood, either unsorted or a sorted T cell fraction (not recorded which). These receptors all come from a human donor who was either an allogeneic HSCT recipient or a stem cell or donor lymphocyte infusion donor (not recorded which). It is not recorded whose cells these are; they may come from a transplant donor. CDR3s include the opening cysteine and the closing phenylalanine or tryptophan. The D gene is left open where the match is weak. Rows give clone size only sometimes, using once, few, many, or a class for an expanded clone.

TRBJ1-6	few	TRBD1	TRBV15	CATSETRTGWGSPLHF	TGTGCCACCAGCGAGACCCGGACAGGGTGGGGTTCACCCCTCCACTTT
TRBJ2-2	NA	NA	TRBV28	CASSFFFGELFF	TGTGCCAGCAGTTTCTTTTTCGGGGAGCTGTTTTTT
TRBJ1-5	few	NA	TRBV5-5	CASSLTGTRNSNQPQHF	TGTGCCAGCAGCTTGACAGGGACGCGGAATAGCAATCAGCCCCAGCATTTT
TRBJ2-2	few	TRBD2	TRBV6-2/TRBV6-3	CASSTRLAGGRVTNTGELFF	TGTGCCAGCAGTACCCGACTAGCGGGAGGGCGGGTTACGAACACCGGGGAGCTGTTTTTT
TRBJ1-2	few	NA	TRBV27	CASSPLNPYGYTF	TGTGCCAGCAGTCCCTTAAATCCCTATGGCTACACCTTC
TRBJ1-2	few	NA	TRBV5-5	CASRRGTSNKGSNYGYTF	TGTGCCAGCAGGCGGGGAACCTCTAATAAGGGATCAAACTATGGCTACACCTTC
TRBJ2-2	few	NA	TRBV6-4	CASSDLYNTGELFF	TGTGCCAGCAGTGACCTCTATAACACCGGGGAGCTGTTTTTT
TRBJ2-7	NA	TRBD2	TRBV27	CASSILAGQRGEQYF	TGTGCCAGCAGCATACTAGCGGGACAAAGGGGCGAGCAGTACTTC
TRBJ2-1	NA	NA	TRBV3-1	CASSQEGGEQFF	TGTGCCAGCAGCCAAGAGGGAGGCGAGCAGTTCTTC
TRBJ2-7	NA	NA	TRBV28	CASSKDGNYYEQYF	TGTGCCAGCAGTAAGGACGGGAACTACTACGAGCAGTACTTC
TRBJ2-3	once	NA	TRBV10-3	CAISDSADTQYF	TGTGCCATCAGTGATAGCGCAGATACGCAGTATTTT
TRBJ2-1	NA	TRBD2	TRBV12-3/TRBV12-4	CASSQEAGVYNEQFF	TGTGCCAGCAGTCAAGAAGCGGGAGTTTACAATGAGCAGTTCTTC
TRBJ2-7	few	TRBD2	TRBV5-1	CASSSSGREQYF	TGCGCCAGCAGCTCTAGCGGGAGGGAGCAGTACTTC
TRBJ1-1	few	TRBD1	TRBV20-1	CSARIRGTEAFF	TGCAGTGCTAGGATCAGGGGGACTGAAGCTTTCTTT
TRBJ2-3	NA	TRBD2	TRBV19	CASRPSGGQKDTQYF	TGTGCCAGTAGACCTAGCGGGGGGCAGAAAGATACGCAGTATTTT
TRBJ1-5	NA	TRBD1	TRBV7-9	CASSSWTGGVSNQPQHF	TGTGCCAGCAGCTCATGGACAGGGGGCGTAAGCAATCAGCCCCAGCATTTT
TRBJ1-5	NA	NA	TRBV30	CAWSQGRGSNQPQHF	TGTGCCTGGAGTCAGGGCCGAGGGAGCAATCAGCCCCAGCATTTT
TRBJ2-7	NA	TRBD2	TRBV25-1	CASSLSGRALEQYF	TGTGCCAGCAGTTTAAGCGGGAGGGCCCTCGAGCAGTACTTC
TRBJ2-3	NA	NA	TRBV4-2	CASSQSYTDTQYF	TGTGCCAGCAGCCAATCCTACACAGATACGCAGTATTTT
TRBJ1-1	few	NA	TRBV6-5	CASSYLSFGQAGTEAFF	TGTGCCAGCAGTTACCTTTCGTTCGGGCAGGCGGGCACTGAAGCTTTCTTT
TRBJ1-1	few	NA	TRBV6-2/TRBV6-3	CASTPRAGTEAFF	TGTGCCAGCACCCCGAGGGCGGGCACTGAAGCTTTCTTT
TRBJ2-1	NA	TRBD1	TRBV9	CASRGQENNEQFF	TGTGCCAGCAGGGGACAGGAGAACAATGAGCAGTTCTTC
TRBJ1-1	NA	NA	TRBV18	CASSPRRQDNTEAFF	TGTGCCAGCTCACCAAGGAGACAGGACAACACTGAAGCTTTCTTT
TRBJ2-3	NA	NA	TRBV4-1	CASSQPGDTQYF	TGCGCCAGCAGCCAACCAGGAGATACGCAGTATTTT
TRBJ2-3	few	NA	TRBV2	CAGNTQYF	TGTGCCGGCAATACGCAGTATTTT
TRBJ2-2	NA	NA	TRBV7-7	CASSHRSGELFF	TGTGCCAGCAGCCACCGGTCCGGGGAGCTGTTTTTT
TRBJ2-3	few	NA	TRBV11-1	CASSLFRVTDTQYF	TGTGCCAGCAGCTTATTCAGGGTCACAGATACGCAGTATTTT
TRBJ2-6	few	NA	TRBV12-3/TRBV12-4	CASSPVPGQGRSGANVLTF	TGTGCCAGCAGTCCTGTCCCGGGACAAGGGCGCTCTGGGGCCAACGTCCTGACTTTC
TRBJ2-1	NA	TRBD2	TRBV12-3/TRBV12-4	CASSPYPSGRDNEQFF	TGTGCCAGCAGCCCCTACCCCAGCGGGAGGGACAATGAGCAGTTCTTC
TRBJ1-6	few	TRBD1	TRBV12-3/TRBV12-4	CASRGQGGGSPLHF	TGTGCCAGCAGGGGACAGGGCGGTGGTTCACCCCTCCACTTT
TRBJ2-7	few	NA	TRBV28	CASTNGGEQYF	TGTGCCAGCACCAACGGGGGCGAGCAGTACTTC
TRBJ2-3	NA	TRBD2	TRBV6-2/TRBV6-3	CASRWTSGGTDTQYF	TGTGCCAGCAGGTGGACTAGCGGGGGCACAGATACGCAGTATTTT
TRBJ1-2	few	TRBD1	TRBV10-3	CAISRALDRAGYTF	TGTGCCATCAGTCGAGCTTTGGACAGGGCGGGCTACACCTTC